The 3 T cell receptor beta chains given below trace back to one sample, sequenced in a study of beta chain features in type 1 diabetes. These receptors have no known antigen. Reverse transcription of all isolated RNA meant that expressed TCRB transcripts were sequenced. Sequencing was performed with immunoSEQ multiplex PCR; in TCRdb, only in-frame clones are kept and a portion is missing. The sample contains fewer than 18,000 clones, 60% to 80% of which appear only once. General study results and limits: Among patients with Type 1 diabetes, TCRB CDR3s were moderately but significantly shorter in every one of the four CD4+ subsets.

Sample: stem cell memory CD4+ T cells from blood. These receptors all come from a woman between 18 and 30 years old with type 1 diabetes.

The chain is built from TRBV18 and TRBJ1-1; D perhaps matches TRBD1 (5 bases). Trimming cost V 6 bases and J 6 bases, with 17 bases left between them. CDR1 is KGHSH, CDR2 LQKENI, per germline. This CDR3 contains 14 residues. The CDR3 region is CASSLAGVGAEAFF. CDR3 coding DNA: TGTGCCAGCTCGCTAGCGGGGGTCGGCGCTGAAGCTTTCTTT. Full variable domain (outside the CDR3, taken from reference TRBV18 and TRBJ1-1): NAGVMQNPRHLVRRRGQEARLRCSPMKGHSHVYWYRQLPEEGLKFMVYLQKENIIDESGMPKERFSAEFPKEGPSILRIQQVVRGDSAAYFCASSLAGVGAEAFFGQGTRLTVV.

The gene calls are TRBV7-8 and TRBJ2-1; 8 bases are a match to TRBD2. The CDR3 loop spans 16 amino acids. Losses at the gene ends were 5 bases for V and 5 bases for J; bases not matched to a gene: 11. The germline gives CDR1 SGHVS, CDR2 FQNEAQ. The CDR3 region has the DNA TGTGCCAGCAGCCGGGATACCCTAGCGGGCCACAATGAGCAGTTCTTC. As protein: CASSRDTLAGHNEQFF.

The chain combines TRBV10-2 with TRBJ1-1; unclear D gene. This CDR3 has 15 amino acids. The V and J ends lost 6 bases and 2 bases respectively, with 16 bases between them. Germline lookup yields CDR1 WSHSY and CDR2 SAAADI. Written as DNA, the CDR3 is TGCGCCAGCAGCCCTCAGATGCCGATAAACACTGAAGCTTTCTTT. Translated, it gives CASSPQMPINTEAFF.